This passage covers 32 T cell receptor beta chains from one sample sequenced in a study of T cells after yellow fever vaccination (dated by TCRdb to about 2019). The treatment or condition label, read with the paper, signifies: live attenuated yellow fever vaccine strain. The library relied on 5' RACE. Data came from an Illumina NovaSeq 6000. TCRdb passed the public sequencing reads through fastp at Q25 and MiXCR, retaining productive beta sequences. Rows with a matching CDR3 protein are joined into one entry that keeps the most common DNA and genes. Here the sample has some 170,000 distinct CDR3 sequences; 7% to 10% occur a single time. Jointly, the top ten make up approximately 39% of the sample. The sample here was CD8+ T cells sorted from PBMCs, taken 45 days after the yellow fever booster vaccination. These receptors were taken from a young man who received the YFV17D yellow fever vaccine.

This clonotype was found a few times. J is TRBJ2-4 and V is TRBV6-5; D is unclear. V was trimmed by 2 bases and J by 3 bases, leaving 14 bases between them. The CDR3 loop spans 16 amino acids. From germline, CDR1 is MNHEY and CDR2 SVGAGI. The chain's CDR3 is CASSYRALTGKNIQYF. As DNA, the CDR3 is TGTGCCAGCAGTTACCGGGCCTTAACCGGCAAAAACATTCAGTACTTC.

This chain uses TRBV7-2 with TRBJ1-1; D is undetermined. V dropped 2 bases and J dropped 5 bases, with 18 bases sitting between them. The CDR3 is 16 amino acids. Germline values: CDR1 SGHTA, CDR2 FQGNSA. The CDR3 region is CASSLIARWEVTEAFF. CDR3 nucleotide sequence: TGTGCCAGCAGCTTAATTGCGCGGTGGGAGGTTACTGAAGCTTTCTTT.

The rearrangement uses TRBV4-3 and TRBJ2-2; TRBD2 agrees at 8 bases. Germline values: CDR1 LGHNA, CDR2 YSLEER. The CDR3 extends over 16 amino acids. V lost 1 base, J lost 5 bases, and 6 bases stayed unmatched. Here the CDR3 DNA reads TGCGCCAGCAGCCAAGTACCCAGACTAGCGACCGGGGAGCTGTTTTTT. This sequence encodes CASSQVPRLATGELFF.

This clonotype turned up a few times. The V gene is TRBV13, the J gene TRBJ2-1; tentative D call: TRBD2 (6 bases). From germline, CDR1 is PRHDT and CDR2 FYEKMQ (reference sequence). The CDR3 totals 16 residues. V was shortened by 5 bases and J by 9 bases, with 23 bases between the two germline ends. As DNA, the CDR3 is TGTGCCAGCAGCCGCCGACTAGTTCGAGATTTCAGTGAGCAGTTCTTC. This sequence encodes CASSRRLVRDFSEQFF.

The CDR3 here is CAWQISYEQYF. The CDR3 nucleotides are TGTGCCTGGCAGATCTCCTACGAGCAGTACTTC. This sequence joins TRBV30 and TRBJ2-7; D gene unclear. CDR1 is GTSNPN, CDR2 SVGIG, per germline (reference sequence). The CDR3 has 11 residues. V shed 5 bases and J shed 0 bases, with 5 bases lying between them.

This clonotype was seen a handful of times. The chain combines TRBV5-5 with TRBJ1-1, with 8 bases aligning to TRBD1. The junction had 2 bases not matched to a gene; V was cut back by 4 bases and J by 6 bases. From germline, CDR1 is SGHKS and CDR2 YYEKEE (reference sequence). The CDR3 runs to 12 residues. The chain's CDR3 is CASSPTGAEAFF. The CDR3 coding sequence is TGTGCCAGCAGCCCGACAGGGGCTGAAGCTTTCTTT.

This clonotype was counted between two and nine times. The chain links TRBV20-1 to TRBJ2-7; maybe TRBD2 (6 bases). The V and J ends lost 3 bases and 2 bases respectively, with 14 bases between them. CDR1 is DFQATT and CDR2 is SNEGSKA in the germline V gene (reference sequence). The CDR3 length is 14 residues. The CDR3 DNA reads as TGCAGTGCTAGGGGAGGTCAGGCACCCTACGAGCAGTACGTC. Protein sequence: CSARGGQAPYEQYV.

This clonotype was detected many times. This chain links TRBV10-3 with TRBJ1-3, with D hard to call. There are 14 residues in the CDR3. V lost 7 bases, J lost 6 bases, and 16 bases lay in between. The germline V gene encodes CDR1 ENHRY and CDR2 SYGVKD. The CDR3 loop reads CAIIGGLGENTIYF. CDR3 in DNA: TGTGCCATCATCGGAGGGCTGGGCGAAAACACCATATATTTT.

The sample holds many counts of this clonotype. V and J are TRBV2 and TRBJ1-1, with a weak D call TRBD1 (5 bases). The V end lost 11 bases, the J end lost 2 bases, and 9 bases lay between the germline ends. This CDR3 contains 11 residues. The V gene's germline CDR1 is SNHLY and CDR2 FYNNEI. The CDR3, as DNA: TGTGCCGTTAGGGGTAACACTGAAGCTTTCTTT. Translated, it gives CAVRGNTEAFF.

The V gene is TRBV6-2 or TRBV6-3, the J gene TRBJ2-1; 7 bases match TRBD2. V shed 7 bases, J shed 0 bases, and the junction held 12 bases outside the gene matches. CDR1 and CDR2 from the germline V gene are MNHEY and SVGEGT. The CDR3 sequence is 17 residues long. The chain's CDR3 is CASNPTGGIYSYNEQFF. The CDR3 DNA follows: TGTGCCAGCAACCCGACCGGGGGGATATACTCCTACAATGAGCAGTTCTTC.

This chain connects TRBV12-3 or TRBV12-4 to TRBJ2-3; D ambiguous. CDR3 size: 13 residues. V was clipped by 7 bases and J by 3 bases, with 11 bases between them. The CDR3 DNA follows: TGTGCCAGCAACGATCCCCAGACAGATACGCAGTATTTT. Its translation: CASNDPQTDTQYF.

This clonotype was detected a few times. The V call is TRBV4-1, the J call TRBJ2-5; perhaps TRBD2 as D (7 bases). V dropped 4 bases and J dropped 4 bases, with 22 bases sitting between them. Per the germline V gene, CDR1 is MGHRA and CDR2 is YSYEKL. The CDR3 contains 17 residues. As DNA, the CDR3 is TGCGCCAGCAGCCCCCAAGACGCGGGGGCTCCCTTAGAGACCCAGTACTTC. It yields the protein CASSPQDAGAPLETQYF.

The genes are TRBV20-1 and TRBJ2-3; D is undetermined. The CDR3 runs to 14 residues. Trimming removed 0 bases at V and 4 bases at J, with 11 bases between. CDR1 is DFQATT and CDR2 is SNEGSKA in the germline V gene (reference sequence). The CDR3 region has the DNA TGCAGTGCTAGAGATGATGTTGGTCCAGATACGCAGTATTTT. Protein product: CSARDDVGPDTQYF.

This clonotype was picked up a small number of times. CDR3 nucleotide sequence: TGCGCCAGCAGCCAAGTCGGGACAGGCGACTACGAGCAGTACTTC. Amino acids: CASSQVGTGDYEQYF. The chain uses TRBV4-1 and TRBJ2-7, with 8 bases fitting TRBD1. The CDR3 runs to 15 residues. V was pared by 1 base and J by 3 bases, with 5 bases of the junction left unmatched. Germline V lookup: CDR1 MGHRA, CDR2 YSYEKL.

This clonotype was detected ten times or more. V and J are TRBV27 and TRBJ1-6, with D uncertain. Germline CDR1 MNHEY, CDR2 SMNVEV (reference sequence). The CDR3 runs to 13 residues. V was pared by 6 bases and J by 6 bases, with 9 bases between. CDR3 nucleotides: TGTGCCAGCAGCTTGATTGGTAATTCACCCCTCCACTTT. It specifies CASSLIGNSPLHF.

The sample holds a few counts of this clonotype. The gene calls are TRBV12-3 or TRBV12-4 and TRBJ2-7; no reliable D call. The CDR3 spans 13 residues. Trimming removed 3 bases at V and 4 bases at J, with 10 bases between. The CDR3 is CASSLGGDYEQYF. CDR3 in DNA: TGTGCCAGCAGTTTGGGTGGTGATTACGAGCAGTACTTC.

The V and J genes are TRBV10-3 and TRBJ2-5, with D unresolved. The ends were cut back, 3 bases at V and 6 bases at J, with 17 bases in the middle. Germline V gene data show CDR1 as ENHRY and CDR2 as SYGVKD. The CDR3 has 15 residues. The CDR3 nucleotides are TGTGCCATCAGTGACCCGGTCGGGCTGGGAAAGACCCAGTACTTC. Amino acid sequence: CAISDPVGLGKTQYF.

This clonotype was observed at least ten times. CDR3: CASSPRQTGLDYEQYF. CDR3 bases: TGTGCCAGCAGCCCCCGCCAAACAGGGTTAGACTACGAGCAGTACTTC. The chain carries TRBV6-5 and TRBJ2-7; possible D gene TRBD1, 6 bases. Germline CDR1 reads MNHEY; CDR2 reads SVGAGI. This CDR3 has 16 residues. The V gene lost 6 bases and the J gene lost 3 bases, with 21 bases spanning the gap.

The J gene is TRBJ2-3, the V gene TRBV7-9; D perhaps matches TRBD2 (5 bases). V was cut by 5 bases and J by 3 bases, with 24 bases left in between. Germline V gives CDR1 SEHNR, CDR2 FQNEAQ (reference sequence). CDR3 length: 18 amino acids. CDR3 bases: TGTGCCAGCAGCCCCTCCCGCCTAACGGGTGGGAGAACAGATACGCAGTATTTT. Amino acids: CASSPSRLTGGRTDTQYF.

This rearrangement joins TRBV4-3 to TRBJ2-3, with TRBD2 matching 7 bases. V lost 1 base and J lost 5; bases outside the gene matches: 9. The V gene's germline CDR1 is LGHNA and CDR2 YSLEER. This CDR3 is 16 amino acids long. The CDR3 region has the DNA TGCGCCAGCAGCCAAGCTGCTAGCGGACTACTAGATACGCAGTATTTT. This translates into CASSQAASGLLDTQYF.

The V gene is TRBV2, the J gene TRBJ2-7; TRBD1 or TRBD2 may be the D gene (7 bases each). Trimming left V 11 bases short and J 6 bases short, with 20 bases between. Germline assignment: CDR1 SNHLY and CDR2 FYNNEI. The CDR3 is 13 amino acids. The CDR3 DNA reads TGTGCCCGCGGGGAGGGGGCCGGGGGCGAGCAGTACGTC. As protein: CARGEGAGGEQYV.

The chain employs TRBV20-1 and TRBJ2-3, with D hard to call. Germline CDR1 and CDR2: DFQATT and SNEGSKA (reference sequence). This CDR3 is built from 13 residues. The ends were cut back, 1 base at V and 6 bases at J, with 11 bases in the middle. CDR3 in amino acids: CSARAPNGDTQYF. The CDR3 coding sequence is TGCAGTGCTAGAGCTCCCAATGGCGATACGCAGTATTTT.

This clonotype has a handful of counts. The chain combines TRBV19 with TRBJ2-3; D is ambiguous. The germline V gene encodes CDR1 LNHDA and CDR2 SQIVND (reference sequence). This CDR3 contains 14 residues. The V end was cut by 2 bases, the J end by 6 bases, with 12 bases between. The CDR3 nucleotides read TGTGCCAGTAGTATAAGAGTTTCGCGGGATACGCAGTATTTT. Translating gives CASSIRVSRDTQYF.

This clonotype has ten or more counts. The chain uses TRBV5-1 and TRBJ2-7; D is ambiguous. The V and J ends lost 0 bases and 5 bases respectively, with 12 bases between them. Per germline, CDR1 SGHRS and CDR2 YFSETQ. The CDR3 contains 14 residues. CDR3 nucleotides: TGCGCCAGCAGCTTGGAATCCGCGGAACACGAGCAGTACTTC. Translating it yields CASSLESAEHEQYF.

The chain employs TRBV6-5 and TRBJ1-1; possibly TRBD1 for D (5 bases). CDR1 is MNHEY, CDR2 SVGAGI, per germline. The CDR3 loop spans 14 amino acids. Trimming stripped 0 bases from V and 3 bases from J, with 8 bases between. The CDR3 protein is CASSYSQGDTEAFF. The CDR3 DNA sequence: TGTGCCAGCAGTTACTCGCAGGGTGACACTGAAGCTTTCTTT.

The sample holds a few counts of this clonotype. The chain employs TRBV27 and TRBJ1-4; TRBD1 aligns across 8 bases. After removal of 2 bases from V and 8 bases from J, the junction contained 7 bases not matched to a gene. Germline values: CDR1 MNHEY, CDR2 SMNVEV (reference sequence). CDR3 length: 15 amino acids. The DNA for the CDR3 is TGTGCCAGCAGTTTAGGGACAGGCCCATGGGAAAAACTGTTTTTT. It yields the protein CASSLGTGPWEKLFF.

Ten or more counts support this clonotype. The chain recombines TRBV20-1 with TRBJ2-2; D might be TRBD1 (6 bases). The length of the CDR3 is 13 residues. Looked up from germline, CDR1 is DFQATT and CDR2 is SNEGSKA (reference sequence). V was cut by 4 bases and J by 2 bases, with 8 bases left in between. CDR3 bases: TGCAGTGCTACCAGGGGTAACACCGGGGAGCTGTTTTTT. Translation: CSATRGNTGELFF.

This clonotype was recorded a few times. This sequence joins TRBV7-9 and TRBJ2-4, with D maybe TRBD2 (5 bases). Germline V lookup: CDR1 SEHNR, CDR2 FQNEAQ (reference sequence). Trimming shortened V by 1 base and J by 6 bases, and 13 bases separated the two germline ends. The CDR3 runs 15 residues. CDR3 sequence: CASSLDGEKLNIQYF. The DNA for the CDR3 is TGTGCCAGCAGCTTAGATGGGGAGAAACTAAACATTCAGTACTTC. The whole variable domain, filled in from reference TRBV7-9 and TRBJ2-4, reads DTGVSQNPRHKITKRGQNVTFRCDPISEHNRLYWYRQTLGQGPEFLTYFQNEAQLEKSRLLSDRFSAERPKGSFSTLEIQRTEQGDSAMYLCASSLDGEKLNIQYFGAGTRLSVL.

The chain recombines TRBV7-2 with TRBJ2-3; possible D gene TRBD2, 7 bases. The germline V gene encodes CDR1 SGHTA and CDR2 FQGNSA. Trimming left V 5 bases short and J 4 bases short, with 16 bases between. The CDR3 runs 15 residues. CDR3 sequence reads: CASSPSEGGADTQYF. CDR3 in DNA: TGTGCCAGCAGCCCCAGTGAGGGGGGGGCAGATACGCAGTATTTT.

The sample holds many counts of this clonotype. The chain combines TRBV7-6 with TRBJ2-7; D tentatively fits TRBD1 or TRBD2 (8 bases each). Germline CDR1 and CDR2: SGHVS and FNYEAQ. The CDR3 has 16 residues. With 6 bases removed from V and 4 bases from J, the gap between germline ends came to 22 bases. The CDR3: CASSPGGTGGLYEQYF. DNA of the CDR3: TGTGCCAGCAGTCCGGGGGGGACAGGCGGCCTTTACGAGCAGTACTTC.

A few counts support this clonotype. This chain links TRBV7-9 with TRBJ2-7; no clear D gene. Trimming removed 2 bases at V and 3 bases at J, with 5 bases between. CDR1 is SEHNR, CDR2 FQNEAQ, per germline (reference sequence). The CDR3 spans 12 residues. The CDR3 bases are TGTGCCAGCAGCTTAAAGAGCTACGAGCAGTACTTC. Its protein product is CASSLKSYEQYF.

This clonotype appeared many times. The rearrangement links TRBV27 to TRBJ2-7; TRBD2 matches at 9 bases. The J segment lost 0 bases and the V segment lost 2 bases, leaving 2 bases of the junction unmatched. The CDR3 consists of 15 residues. Germline values: CDR1 MNHEY, CDR2 SMNVEV (reference sequence). The CDR3, as DNA: TGTGCCAGCAGTTTAGATAGCGGGGGCTCCTACGAGCAGTACTTC. Its protein product is CASSLDSGGSYEQYF.